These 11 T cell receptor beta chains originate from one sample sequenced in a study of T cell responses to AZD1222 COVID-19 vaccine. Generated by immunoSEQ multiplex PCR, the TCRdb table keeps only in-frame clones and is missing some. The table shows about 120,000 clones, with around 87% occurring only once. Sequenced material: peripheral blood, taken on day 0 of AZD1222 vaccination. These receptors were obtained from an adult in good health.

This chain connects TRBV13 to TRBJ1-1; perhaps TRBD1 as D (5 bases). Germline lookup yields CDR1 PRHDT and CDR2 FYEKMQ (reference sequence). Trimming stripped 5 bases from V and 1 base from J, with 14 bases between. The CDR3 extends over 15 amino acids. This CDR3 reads CASSPTRVANTEAFF. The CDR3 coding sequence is TGTGCCAGCAGCCCCACCAGGGTAGCGAACACTGAAGCTTTCTTT.

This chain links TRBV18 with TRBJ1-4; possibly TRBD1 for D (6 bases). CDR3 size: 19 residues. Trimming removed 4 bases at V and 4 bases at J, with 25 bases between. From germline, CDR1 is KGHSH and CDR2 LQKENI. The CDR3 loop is CASSQKKFPGGQLNEKLFF. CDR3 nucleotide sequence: TGTGCCAGCTCACAAAAAAAATTTCCCGGAGGACAGCTTAATGAAAAACTGTTTTTT.

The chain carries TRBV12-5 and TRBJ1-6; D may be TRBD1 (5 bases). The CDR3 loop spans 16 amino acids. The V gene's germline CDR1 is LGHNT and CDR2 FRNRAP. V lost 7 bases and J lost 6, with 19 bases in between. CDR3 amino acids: CASAPEGSSLNSPLHF. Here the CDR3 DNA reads TGTGCTAGTGCCCCGGAGGGGTCCTCCCTTAATTCACCCCTCCACTTT.

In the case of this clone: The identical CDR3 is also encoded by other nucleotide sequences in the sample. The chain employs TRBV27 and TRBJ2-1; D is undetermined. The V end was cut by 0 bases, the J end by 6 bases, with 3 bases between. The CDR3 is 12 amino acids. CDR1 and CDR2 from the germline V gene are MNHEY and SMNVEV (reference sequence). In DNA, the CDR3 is TGTGCCAGCAGTTTATCGGGCAATGAGCAGTTCTTC. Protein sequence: CASSLSGNEQFF.

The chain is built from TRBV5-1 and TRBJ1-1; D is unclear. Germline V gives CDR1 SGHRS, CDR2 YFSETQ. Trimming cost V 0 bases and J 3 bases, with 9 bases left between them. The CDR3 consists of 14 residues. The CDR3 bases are TGCGCCAGCAGCTTGGGTGGTGGGTACACTGAAGCTTTCTTT. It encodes CASSLGGGYTEAFF.

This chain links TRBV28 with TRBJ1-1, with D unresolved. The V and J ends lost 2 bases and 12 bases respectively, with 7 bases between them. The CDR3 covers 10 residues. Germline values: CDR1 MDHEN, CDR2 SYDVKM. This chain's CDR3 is CASSLLGTFF. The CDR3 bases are TGTGCCAGCAGTTTACTTGGAACTTTCTTT.

CDR3 in amino acids: CASSATRTGYNEQFF. DNA of the CDR3: TGTGCCAGCAGCGCCACCCGGACAGGGTACAATGAGCAGTTCTTC. This rearrangement joins TRBV7-8 to TRBJ2-1; 8 bases are shared with TRBD1. CDR1 and CDR2 (germline): SGHVS, FQNEAQ. The CDR3 is made up of 15 amino acids. The junction had 7 bases not matched to a gene; V was cut back by 5 bases and J by 4 bases.

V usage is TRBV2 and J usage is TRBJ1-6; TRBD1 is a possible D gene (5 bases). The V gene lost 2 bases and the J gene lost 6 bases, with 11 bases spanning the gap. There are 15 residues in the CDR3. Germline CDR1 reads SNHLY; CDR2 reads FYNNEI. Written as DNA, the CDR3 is TGTGCCAGCAGTGAACTCTCGGGGGGTAATTCACCCCTCCACTTT. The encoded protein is CASSELSGGNSPLHF. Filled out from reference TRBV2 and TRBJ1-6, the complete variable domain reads EPEVTQTPSHQVTQMGQEVILRCVPISNHLYFYWYRQILGQKVEFLVSFYNNEISEKSEIFDDQFSVERPDGSNFTLKIRSTKLEDSAMYFCASSELSGGNSPLHFGNGTRLTVT.

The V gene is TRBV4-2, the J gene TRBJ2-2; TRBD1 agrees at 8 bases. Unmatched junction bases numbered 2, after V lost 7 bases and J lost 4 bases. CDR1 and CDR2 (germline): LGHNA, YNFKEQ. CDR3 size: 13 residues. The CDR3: CASTTGGTGELFF. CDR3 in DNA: TGTGCCAGCACTACAGGGGGCACCGGGGAGCTGTTTTTT.

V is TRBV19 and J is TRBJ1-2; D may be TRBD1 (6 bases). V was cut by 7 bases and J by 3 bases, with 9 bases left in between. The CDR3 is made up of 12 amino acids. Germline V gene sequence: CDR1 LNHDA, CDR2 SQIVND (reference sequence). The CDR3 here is CASTRTDYGYTF. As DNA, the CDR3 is TGTGCCAGTACCCGGACAGACTATGGCTACACCTTC.

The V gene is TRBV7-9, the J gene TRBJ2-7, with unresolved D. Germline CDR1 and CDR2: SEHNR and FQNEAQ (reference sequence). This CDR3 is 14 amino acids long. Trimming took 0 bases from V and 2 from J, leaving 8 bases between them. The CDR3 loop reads CASSLATDTYEQYF. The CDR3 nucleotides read TGTGCCAGCAGCTTAGCGACCGATACCTACGAGCAGTACTTC.